This T cell receptor beta chain was sequenced for a study of blood T cell repertoires in COVID-19 (dated by TCRdb to about 2020). In the study overall: Collaborator samples came from the United States, Italy and Spain and covered acute and convalescent phases of COVID-19. The material from the prospective study consisted of cDNA or gDNA derived from T cells, B-cell-depleted T cells, or PBMCs. Deeply sampled blood TCRbeta repertoires from subjects exposed to, actively infected with, or recovered from COVID-19 were included in the dataset. The repertoires were released in a freely available public database intended as a resource for research on the immune response to SARS-CoV-2. Samples came from the ongoing ImmuneRACE study (first 160 participants) plus 1,254 subjects from 6 global collaborators. Nearly every sample came with metadata listing a de-identified subject ID, COVID-19 status, age in years and sex. Where available, HLA class I and class II types were taken from metadata supplied by the sample provider and were not determined by assay-based typing.

General study outcomes and caveats: The quantity of clinical and demographic metadata differed by source and by participant and was supplied without curation.

From a lookup of the germline V gene, CDR1 and CDR2 are SGHTA and FQGTGA. Including the terminal cysteine and phenylalanine, the CDR3 comprises 15 residues. The DNA shown is the 45-base CDR3, in frame from base 1. The V and J ends are trimmed by 0 bases and 2 bases, leaving 11 bases between them. In this sample, this clone turned up a few times. The target of this receptor is not known. Per-base quality was not reported, and no clone a single base away is much larger than it. Participants in the prospective study were aged roughly 18 to 89 years, lived in some 24 United States geographic areas, and enrolled through a virtual design. Cohort assignment in the prospective study relied on participant-reported clinical history from a screening survey and a study questionnaire. For ImmuneRACE Cohort 3, a participant was defined as recovered based on two consecutive negative NP/OP PCR tests, clearance by a healthcare professional, or resolution of symptoms. Each participant in the prospective study had whole blood, serum and a nasopharyngeal or oropharyngeal swab collected by mobile phlebotomists. Participants in the prospective study had the option to provide additional blood draws and questionnaires over a roughly 2-month period. Before DNA extraction, blood samples from the prospective study were shipped at room temperature or frozen.

TCRbeta CDR3 regions were amplified from genomic DNA by means of the immunoSEQ Assay, a bias-controlled multiplex PCR. Under the source paper's analysis protocol: The number of nucleated cells in each sample was estimated by amplification of reference gene primers within the assay. To quantify the absolute abundance of each unique TCRbeta CDR3 rearrangement, sequence reads were collapsed and filtered. For each sample, productive Simpson clonality was calculated as the square root of Simpson's diversity index over productive rearrangements. TCRdb stores this immuneACCESS table with in-frame sequences only. Part of the clones is absent; in the studies checked, under half of the shortfall reflects unresolved V genes, and no reason is known for the rest. That table supplies the V and J calls and clone size; D and trimming were determined from the DNA. In all, the sample holds about 310,000 clones, and roughly 85% of those were seen once. Jointly, the top ten make up over 2% of the sample.

The clonotype comes from a man under 40 who had recovered from COVID-19. The rearranged chain carries TRBV7-3 and TRBJ2-7; TRBD1 is perhaps the D gene, given 6 matching bases. Material: PBMCs or T cells enriched from blood (not recorded which). The CDR3 has the sequence CASSLTGDRTYEQYF. In nucleotides, the sequence is TGTGCCAGCAGCTTAACCGGAGACAGGACCTACGAGCAGTACTTC. The CDR3 plus the reference TRBV7-3 and TRBJ2-7 genes for the other parts give the full variable domain: GAGVSQTPSNKVTEKGKYVELRCDPISGHTALYWYRQSLGQGPEFLIYFQGTGAADDSGLPNDRFFAVRPEGSVSTLKIQRTERGDSAVYLCASSLTGDRTYEQYFGPGTRLTVT.